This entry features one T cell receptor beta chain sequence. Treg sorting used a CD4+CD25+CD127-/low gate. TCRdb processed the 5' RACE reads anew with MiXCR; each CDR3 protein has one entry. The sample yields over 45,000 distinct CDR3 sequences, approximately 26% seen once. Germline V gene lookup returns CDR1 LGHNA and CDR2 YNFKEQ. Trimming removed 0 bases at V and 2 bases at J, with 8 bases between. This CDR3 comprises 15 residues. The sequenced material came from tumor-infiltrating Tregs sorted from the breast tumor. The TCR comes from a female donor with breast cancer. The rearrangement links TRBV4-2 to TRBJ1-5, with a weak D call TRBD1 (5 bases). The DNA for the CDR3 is TGTGCCAGCAGCCAAGATGGGGGTGGCAATCAGCCCCAGCATTTT. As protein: CASSQDGGGNQPQHF.